The rows below give T cell receptor beta chains drawn from one sample of a study of cytomegalovirus exposure and HLA in healthy donors. Only in-frame clones appear in the TCRdb table, and some are missing; sequencing was by immunoSEQ multiplex PCR. The sample has 200,000 to 250,000 clones; over 60% are singletons. Sample: PBMCs. All receptors derive from a man aged 18 to 35 in good health and CMV-seronegative. The CDR3 runs from the conserved cysteine through the conserved F or W. The D gene is left open where the match is weak. A clone size is listed for some rows: how often the clone was seen (once, few, many), or a class if it is expanded.

clone_size: NA
v_call: TRBV30
j_call: TRBJ2-1
d_call: TRBD2
cdr3_aa: CAWGYGLAGVGEQFF
cdr3_nt: TGTGCCTGGGGTTACGGACTAGCGGGAGTGGGTGAGCAGTTCTTC

clone_size: NA
v_call: TRBV5-1
j_call: TRBJ1-4
d_call: TRBD1
cdr3_aa: CASSLGGTGALNEKLFF
cdr3_nt: TGCGCCAGCAGCTTGGGGGGTACAGGGGCCCTTAATGAAAAACTGTTTTTT

clone_size: once
v_call: TRBV13
j_call: TRBJ2-1
d_call: NA
cdr3_aa: CASSIGLADNEQFF
cdr3_nt: TGTGCCAGCAGCATCGGACTGGCCGACAATGAGCAGTTCTTC

clone_size: NA
v_call: TRBV6-1
j_call: TRBJ2-1
d_call: TRBD2
cdr3_aa: CASSGGLAGVDEQFF
cdr3_nt: TGTGCCAGCAGTGGGGGACTAGCGGGAGTAGATGAGCAGTTCTTC

clone_size: NA
v_call: TRBV4-1
j_call: TRBJ2-6
d_call: TRBD1
cdr3_aa: CASSLTSLGQLESGANVLTF
cdr3_nt: TGCGCCAGCAGCTTAACATCCTTGGGACAGCTGGAGTCTGGGGCCAACGTCCTGACTTTC

clone_size: NA
v_call: TRBV11-2
j_call: TRBJ2-7
d_call: NA
cdr3_aa: CASSAPPSYYEQYF
cdr3_nt: TGTGCCAGCAGCGCGCCCCCGAGTTACTACGAGCAGTACTTC

clone_size: NA
v_call: TRBV7-2
j_call: TRBJ2-5
d_call: TRBD2
cdr3_aa: CASSYLGLAGVTQYF
cdr3_nt: TGTGCCAGCAGCTACCTGGGACTAGCGGGAGTCACCCAGTACTTC

clone_size: NA
v_call: TRBV6-5
j_call: TRBJ2-1
d_call: TRBD2
cdr3_aa: CASSPSGRDEQFF
cdr3_nt: TGTGCCAGCAGCCCGAGCGGGAGGGATGAGCAGTTCTTC

clone_size: NA
v_call: TRBV19
j_call: TRBJ1-1
d_call: NA
cdr3_aa: CASRTNRETSPRDTEAFF
cdr3_nt: TGTGCCAGTAGGACAAACAGGGAAACCAGTCCCCGGGACACTGAAGCTTTCTTT

clone_size: few
v_call: TRBV10-3
j_call: TRBJ1-1
d_call: TRBD1
cdr3_aa: CAISRGQVENTEAFF
cdr3_nt: TGTGCCATCTCGAGGGGACAGGTGGAGAACACTGAAGCTTTCTTT

clone_size: NA
v_call: TRBV9
j_call: TRBJ2-3
d_call: TRBD2
cdr3_aa: CASSGTSGSTYTQYF
cdr3_nt: TGTGCCAGCAGCGGGACTAGCGGGAGTACGTATACGCAGTATTTT

clone_size: NA
v_call: TRBV7-7
j_call: TRBJ2-2
d_call: NA
cdr3_aa: CASSLGAPNTGELFF
cdr3_nt: TGTGCTAGCAGCCTGGGGGCGCCGAACACCGGGGAGCTGTTTTTT

clone_size: NA
v_call: TRBV28
j_call: TRBJ2-1
d_call: TRBD2
cdr3_aa: CASSPSLLLSGRHPSMRRQFF
cdr3_nt: TGTGCCAGCAGTCCTTCGCTCCTCCTTAGCGGGAGGCACCCTTCAATGCGTCGGCAGTTCTTC

clone_size: few
v_call: TRBV2
j_call: TRBJ2-7
d_call: TRBD2
cdr3_aa: CASKLAGARYEQYF
cdr3_nt: TGTGCCAGCAAGCTAGCGGGAGCGCGGTACGAGCAGTACTTC

clone_size: NA
v_call: TRBV6-1
j_call: TRBJ1-5
d_call: TRBD1
cdr3_aa: CASSVTGQHNQPQHF
cdr3_nt: TGTGCCAGCAGTGTAACGGGACAGCATAATCAGCCCCAGCATTTT

clone_size: few
v_call: TRBV29-1
j_call: TRBJ2-7
d_call: TRBD2
cdr3_aa: CSVRTSSGSSHEQYF
cdr3_nt: TGCAGCGTACGGACCTCTAGCGGGAGTTCCCACGAGCAGTACTTC

clone_size: NA
v_call: TRBV5-5
j_call: TRBJ2-7
d_call: NA
cdr3_aa: CASSLSWTDVYEQYF
cdr3_nt: TGTGCCAGCAGCCTCTCTTGGACAGATGTCTACGAGCAGTACTTC

clone_size: NA
v_call: TRBV27
j_call: TRBJ1-1
d_call: NA
cdr3_aa: CASSSVGFGEGGSEAFF
cdr3_nt: TGTGCCAGCAGTTCAGTAGGATTCGGGGAGGGGGGTTCTGAAGCTTTCTTT

clone_size: NA
v_call: TRBV5-1
j_call: TRBJ1-2
d_call: TRBD1
cdr3_aa: CASSLQGVGGYTF
cdr3_nt: TGCGCCAGCAGCCTACAGGGGGTCGGGGGCTACACCTTC

clone_size: NA
v_call: TRBV6-1
j_call: TRBJ2-7
d_call: TRBD2
cdr3_aa: CASSPGGSHSYEQYF
cdr3_nt: TGTGCCAGCAGCCCGGGAGGGAGCCACTCCTACGAGCAGTACTTC

clone_size: NA
v_call: TRBV28
j_call: TRBJ2-7
d_call: TRBD2
cdr3_aa: CASSLITSGSFYEQYF
cdr3_nt: TGTGCCAGCAGTTTAATAACTAGCGGGAGTTTCTACGAGCAGTACTTC

clone_size: NA
v_call: TRBV10-3
j_call: TRBJ1-2
d_call: NA
cdr3_aa: CAISLGGAQDYGYTF
cdr3_nt: TGTGCCATCAGCTTGGGAGGGGCGCAGGACTATGGCTACACCTTC

clone_size: NA
v_call: TRBV4-1
j_call: TRBJ2-7
d_call: TRBD1
cdr3_aa: CASSQVGDSSYEQYF
cdr3_nt: TGCGCCAGCAGCCAAGTTGGGGACAGCTCCTACGAGCAGTACTTC

clone_size: few
v_call: TRBV28
j_call: TRBJ2-7
d_call: NA
cdr3_aa: CASARAYEQYF
cdr3_nt: TGTGCCAGCGCCAGGGCCTACGAGCAGTACTTC

clone_size: NA
v_call: TRBV21-1
j_call: TRBJ1-3
d_call: NA
cdr3_aa: CASSKPPGQGGATIYF
cdr3_nt: TGTGCCAGCAGCAAGCCCCCGGGACAGGGTGGGGCCACCATATATTTT

clone_size: NA
v_call: TRBV5-6
j_call: TRBJ1-1
d_call: TRBD1
cdr3_aa: CASSLGQGRGTEAFF
cdr3_nt: TGTGCCAGCAGCTTGGGACAGGGAAGAGGAACTGAAGCTTTCTTT

clone_size: NA
v_call: TRBV6-1
j_call: TRBJ1-4
d_call: NA
cdr3_aa: CASSLDSYEKLFF
cdr3_nt: TGTGCCAGCAGCTTGGACAGCTATGAAAAACTGTTTTTT

clone_size: NA
v_call: TRBV27
j_call: TRBJ2-3
d_call: NA
cdr3_aa: CASSLPPNTDTQYF
cdr3_nt: TGTGCCAGCAGTTTACCGCCTAACACAGATACGCAGTATTTT